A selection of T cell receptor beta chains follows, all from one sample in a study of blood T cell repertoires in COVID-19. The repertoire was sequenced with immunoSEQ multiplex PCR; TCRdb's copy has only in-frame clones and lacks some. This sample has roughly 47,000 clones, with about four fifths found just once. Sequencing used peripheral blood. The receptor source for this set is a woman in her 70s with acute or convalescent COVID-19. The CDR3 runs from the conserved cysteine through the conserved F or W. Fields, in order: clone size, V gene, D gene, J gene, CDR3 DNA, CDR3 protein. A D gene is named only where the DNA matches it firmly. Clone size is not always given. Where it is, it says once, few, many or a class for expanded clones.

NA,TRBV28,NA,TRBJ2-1,TGTGCCAGCAGTTTACCCGGACAGCTCAGTAACAATGAGCAGTTCTTC,CASSLPGQLSNNEQFF
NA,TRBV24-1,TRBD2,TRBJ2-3,TGTGCCACCAGTGATTTCGGGTCTAGCGGGAGTTTTTCAGATACGCAGTATTTT,CATSDFGSSGSFSDTQYF
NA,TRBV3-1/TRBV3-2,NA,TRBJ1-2,TGTGCCAGCAGCCAAGATTCGGCTCGGGGCTATGGCTACACCTTC,CASSQDSARGYGYTF
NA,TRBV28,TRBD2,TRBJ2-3,TGTGCCGCGGCGGGGACTAGCGGGAGAGGGTTGTATTCCACAGATACGCAGTATTTT,CAAAGTSGRGLYSTDTQYF
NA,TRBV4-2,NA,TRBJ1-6,TGTGCCAGCAGCCAAGATCCGAGCGGGGAATCCTATAATTCACCCCTCCACTTT,CASSQDPSGESYNSPLHF
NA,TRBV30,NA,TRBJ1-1,TGTGCCTGGAGACAGGGGAACACTGAAGCTTTCTTT,CAWRQGNTEAFF
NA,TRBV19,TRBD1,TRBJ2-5,TGTGCCAGTAGTACCGACAGGGGGAATTACGGGGAGACCCAGTACTTC,CASSTDRGNYGETQYF
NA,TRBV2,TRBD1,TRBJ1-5,TGTGCCAGCAGTCTACGTCCCGGGACAGGGGTTGGCAATCAGCCCCAGCATTTT,CASSLRPGTGVGNQPQHF
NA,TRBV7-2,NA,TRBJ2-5,TGTGCCAGCAGTCCCGGCGGGGCGGGAAAGACCCAGTACTTC,CASSPGGAGKTQYF
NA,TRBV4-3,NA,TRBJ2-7,TGCGCCAGCAGCCTTTTATTCCCCTCCTACGAGCAGTACTTC,CASSLLFPSYEQYF
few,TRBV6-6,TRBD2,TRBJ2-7,TGTGCCAGCAGTCCCCCGGGACTAGCAAGCCTATTCTACGAGCAGTACTTC,CASSPPGLASLFYEQYF
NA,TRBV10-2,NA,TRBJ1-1,TGCGCCAGCAGCCGCAGGGGAACTGAAGCTTTCTTT,CASSRRGTEAFF
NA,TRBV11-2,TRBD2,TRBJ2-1,TGTGCCAGCACCGGGACTAGCGGATACAATGAGCAGTTCTTC,CASTGTSGYNEQFF
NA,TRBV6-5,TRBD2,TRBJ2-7,TGTGCCAGCAGTCCCGGGACTAGCGTCAATTACGAGCAGTACTTC,CASSPGTSVNYEQYF
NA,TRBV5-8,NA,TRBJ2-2,TGTGCCAGCAGTTCGGGGTTACTAGCAACGAACACCGGGGAGCTGTTTTTT,CASSSGLLATNTGELFF
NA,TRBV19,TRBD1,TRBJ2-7,TGTGCCAGTAGTATTCCTACCGACGGGACAGGTCACTACGAGCAGTACTTC,CASSIPTDGTGHYEQYF
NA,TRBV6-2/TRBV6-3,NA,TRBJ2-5,TGTGCCAGCAGTTACTCTCGGGTGACAGTACCACAAGAGACCCAGTACTTC,CASSYSRVTVPQETQYF
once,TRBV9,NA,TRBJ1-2,TGTGCCAGCAGCCCTCTAGTCTCGGGGAACTATGGCTACACCTTC,CASSPLVSGNYGYTF
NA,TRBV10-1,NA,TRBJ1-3,TGCGCCAGCAGTGAGTTTGCAGGGACTGGAAACACCATATATTTT,CASSEFAGTGNTIYF
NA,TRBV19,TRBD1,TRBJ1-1,TGTGCCAGTAGTGGGGGGACAGTTGAAGCTTTCTTT,CASSGGTVEAFF
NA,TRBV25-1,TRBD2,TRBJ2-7,TGTGCCACCAAGCGGGAGAGCTACGAGCAGTACTTC,CATKRESYEQYF
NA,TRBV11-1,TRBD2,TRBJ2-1,TGTGCCAGCTCTCCGGGACTAGCGGGAGGTAATGAGCAGTTCTTC,CASSPGLAGGNEQFF
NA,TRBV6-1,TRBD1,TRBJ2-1,TGTGCCAGCAGTGAATTGGGACAGAGCCCCTACAATGAGCAGTTCTTC,CASSELGQSPYNEQFF
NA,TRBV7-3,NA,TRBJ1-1,TGTGCCAGCAGCCCCTTTGGGGGGACGAACACTGAAGCTTTCTTT,CASSPFGGTNTEAFF
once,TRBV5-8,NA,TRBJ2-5,TGTGCCAGCAGCTCCGGAAAGGGAGGCCAAGAGACCCAGTACTTC,CASSSGKGGQETQYF
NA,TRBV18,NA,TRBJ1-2,TGTGCCAGCTCACCCCAGGGTGGGGCCACCGGCTACACCTTC,CASSPQGGATGYTF
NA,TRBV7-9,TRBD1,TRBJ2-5,TGTGCCAGCAGCTTAGGAACAGGGGGCGGAGGGACCCAGTACTTC,CASSLGTGGGGTQYF
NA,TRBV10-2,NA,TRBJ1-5,TGCGCCAGCAGTGAGTCGACTCCAGGGAATCAGCCCCAGCATTTT,CASSESTPGNQPQHF
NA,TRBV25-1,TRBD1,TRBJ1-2,TGTGCCAGCAGTGAATTTGGACAGGGCGGTCCAAGCTATGGCTACACCTTC,CASSEFGQGGPSYGYTF
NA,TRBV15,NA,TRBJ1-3,TGTGCCACCAGCAGAGGGGGACACTCTGGAAACACCATATATTTT,CATSRGGHSGNTIYF
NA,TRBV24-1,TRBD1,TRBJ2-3,TGTGCCACCAGTGATACAGGGGGCACAGATACGCAGTATTTT,CATSDTGGTDTQYF
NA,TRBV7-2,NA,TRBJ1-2,TGTGCCAGCAGCCCCAACCGGGAAGGGAGGTGGGAGGACTATGGCTACACCTTC,CASSPNREGRWEDYGYTF
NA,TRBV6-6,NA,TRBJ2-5,TGTGCCAGCAGTTACGGCCAGCAAGAGACCCAGTACTTC,CASSYGQQETQYF
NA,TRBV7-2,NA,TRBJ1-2,TGTGCCAGCAGCCATGACAGGTTCCTGAGGGGCTACACCTTC,CASSHDRFLRGYTF
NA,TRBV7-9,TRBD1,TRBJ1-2,TGTGCCAGCAGTCCTCAGGGGGACCGAGGCTACACCTTC,CASSPQGDRGYTF
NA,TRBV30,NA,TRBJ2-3,TGTGCCGGAGTGGGGGGAAAGGTTACAGATACGCAGTATTTT,CAGVGGKVTDTQYF
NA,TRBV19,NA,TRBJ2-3,TGTGCCAGTAGTACGACTAACGGGGTGATCACAGATACGCAGTATTTT,CASSTTNGVITDTQYF
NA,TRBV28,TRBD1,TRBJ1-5,TGTGCCAGCGGACAGGGGCTCTTTAATCAGCCCCAGCATTTT,CASGQGLFNQPQHF